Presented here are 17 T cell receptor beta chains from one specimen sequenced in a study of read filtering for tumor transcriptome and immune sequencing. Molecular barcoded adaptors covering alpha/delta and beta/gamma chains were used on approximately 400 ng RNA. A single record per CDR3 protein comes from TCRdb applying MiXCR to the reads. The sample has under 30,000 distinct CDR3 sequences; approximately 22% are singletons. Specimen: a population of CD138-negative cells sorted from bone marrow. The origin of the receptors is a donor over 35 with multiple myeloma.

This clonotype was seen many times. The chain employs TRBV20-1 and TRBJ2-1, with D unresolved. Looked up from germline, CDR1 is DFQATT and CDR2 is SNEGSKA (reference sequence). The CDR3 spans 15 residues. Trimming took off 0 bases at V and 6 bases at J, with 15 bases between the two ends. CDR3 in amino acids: CSARDPQVRFNEQFF. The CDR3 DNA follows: TGCAGTGCTAGAGATCCCCAGGTTCGCTTCAATGAGCAGTTCTTC.

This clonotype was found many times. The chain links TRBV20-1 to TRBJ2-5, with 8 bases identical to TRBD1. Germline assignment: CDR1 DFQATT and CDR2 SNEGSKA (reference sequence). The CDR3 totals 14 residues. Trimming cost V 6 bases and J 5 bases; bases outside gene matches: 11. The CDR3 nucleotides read TGCAGTGCCCCTCGGCAGGGGGCAAGGGAGACCCAGTACTTC. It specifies CSAPRQGARETQYF.

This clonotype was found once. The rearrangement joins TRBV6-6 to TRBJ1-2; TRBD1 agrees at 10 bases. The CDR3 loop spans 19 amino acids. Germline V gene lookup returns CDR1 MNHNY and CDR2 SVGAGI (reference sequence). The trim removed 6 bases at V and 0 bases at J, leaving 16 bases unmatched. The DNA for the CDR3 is TGTGCCAGCAGCCGTAAACCGGGACAGGGGTCCTTAGCTAACTATGGCTACACCTTC. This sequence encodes CASSRKPGQGSLANYGYTF.

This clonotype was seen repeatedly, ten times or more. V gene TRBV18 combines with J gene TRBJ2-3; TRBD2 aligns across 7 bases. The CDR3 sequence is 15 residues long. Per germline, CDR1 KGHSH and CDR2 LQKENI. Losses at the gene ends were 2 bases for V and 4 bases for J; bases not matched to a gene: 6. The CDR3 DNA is TGTGCCAGCTCACCAGGAGCGGGGTCGGCAGATACGCAGTATTTT. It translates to CASSPGAGSADTQYF.

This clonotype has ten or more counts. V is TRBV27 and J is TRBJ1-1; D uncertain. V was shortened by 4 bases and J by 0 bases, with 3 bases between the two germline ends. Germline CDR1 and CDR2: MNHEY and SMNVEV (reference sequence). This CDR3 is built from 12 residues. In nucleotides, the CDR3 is TGTGCCAGCAGTTCAGTGAACACTGAAGCTTTCTTT. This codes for CASSSVNTEAFF.

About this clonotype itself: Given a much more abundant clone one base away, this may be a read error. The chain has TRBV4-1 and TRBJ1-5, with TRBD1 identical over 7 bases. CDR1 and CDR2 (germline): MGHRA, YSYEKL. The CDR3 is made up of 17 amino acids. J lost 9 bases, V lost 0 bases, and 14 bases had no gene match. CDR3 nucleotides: TGCGCCAGCAGCCAAGATTTTGGGACAGTTCACGGTCGGCCCCAGCATTTT. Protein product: CASSQDFGTVHGRPQHF.

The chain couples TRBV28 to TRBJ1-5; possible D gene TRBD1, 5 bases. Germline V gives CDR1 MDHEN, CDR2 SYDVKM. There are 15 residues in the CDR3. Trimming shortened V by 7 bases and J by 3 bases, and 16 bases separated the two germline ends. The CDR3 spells CASTPMGQYNQPQHF. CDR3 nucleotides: TGTGCCAGCACCCCGATGGGGCAGTACAATCAGCCCCAGCATTTT.

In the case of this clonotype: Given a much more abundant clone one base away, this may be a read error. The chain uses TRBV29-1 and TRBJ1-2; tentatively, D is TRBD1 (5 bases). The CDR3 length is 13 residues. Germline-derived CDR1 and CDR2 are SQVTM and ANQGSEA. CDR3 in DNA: TGCGGCGTTGAGGGAGGAGGGGAGGGCGGCTACACCTTC. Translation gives CGVEGGGEGGYTF.

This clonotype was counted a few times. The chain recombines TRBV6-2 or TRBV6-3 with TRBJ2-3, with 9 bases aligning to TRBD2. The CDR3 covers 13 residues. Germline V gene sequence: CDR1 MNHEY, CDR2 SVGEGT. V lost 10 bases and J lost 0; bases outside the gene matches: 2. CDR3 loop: CATGLASTDTQYF. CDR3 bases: TGTGCCACCGGACTAGCGAGCACAGATACGCAGTATTTT.

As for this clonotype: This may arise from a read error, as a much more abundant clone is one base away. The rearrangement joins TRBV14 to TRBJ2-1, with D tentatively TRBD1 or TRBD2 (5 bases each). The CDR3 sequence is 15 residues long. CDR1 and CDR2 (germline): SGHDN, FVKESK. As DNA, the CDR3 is TGTGCCGGCAGCCAATCACCGGGGCCCTACAATGAGCAGTTCTTC. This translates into CAGSQSPGPYNEQFF. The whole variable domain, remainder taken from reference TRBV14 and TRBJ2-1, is EAGVTQFPSHSVIEKGQTVTLRCDPISGHDNLYWYRRVMGKEIKFLLHFVKESKQDESGMPNNRFLAERTGGTYSTLKVQPAELEDSGVYFCAGSQSPGPYNEQFFGPGTRLTVL.

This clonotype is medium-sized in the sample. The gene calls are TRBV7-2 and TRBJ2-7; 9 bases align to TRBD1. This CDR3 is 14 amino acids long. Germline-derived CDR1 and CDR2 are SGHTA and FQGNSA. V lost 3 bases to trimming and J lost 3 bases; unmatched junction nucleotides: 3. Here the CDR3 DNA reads TGTGCCAGCAGCTTCGGGACAGGGTACTACGAGCAGTACTTC. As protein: CASSFGTGYYEQYF.

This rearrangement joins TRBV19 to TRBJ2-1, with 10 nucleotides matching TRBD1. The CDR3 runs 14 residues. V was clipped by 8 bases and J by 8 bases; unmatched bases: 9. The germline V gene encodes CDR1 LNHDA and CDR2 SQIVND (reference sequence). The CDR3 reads CASWPGQGSHEQFF. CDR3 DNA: TGTGCCAGTTGGCCGGGACAGGGGTCCCATGAGCAGTTCTTC.

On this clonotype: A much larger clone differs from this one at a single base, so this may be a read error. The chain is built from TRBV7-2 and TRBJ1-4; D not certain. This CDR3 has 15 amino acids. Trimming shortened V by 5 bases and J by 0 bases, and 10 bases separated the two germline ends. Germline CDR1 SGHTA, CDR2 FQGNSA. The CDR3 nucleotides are TGTGCCAGCAGCCTTAGACGGACAACTAATGAAAAACTGTTTTTT. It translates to CASSLRRTTNEKLFF.

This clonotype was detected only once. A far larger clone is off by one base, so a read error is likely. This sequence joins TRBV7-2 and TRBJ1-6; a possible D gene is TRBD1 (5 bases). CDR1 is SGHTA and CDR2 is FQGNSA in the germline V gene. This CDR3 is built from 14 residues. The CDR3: CASSPDSGNTETFF. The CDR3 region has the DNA TGTGCCAGCAGCCCAGACAGCGGGAACACTGAAACTTTCTTT.

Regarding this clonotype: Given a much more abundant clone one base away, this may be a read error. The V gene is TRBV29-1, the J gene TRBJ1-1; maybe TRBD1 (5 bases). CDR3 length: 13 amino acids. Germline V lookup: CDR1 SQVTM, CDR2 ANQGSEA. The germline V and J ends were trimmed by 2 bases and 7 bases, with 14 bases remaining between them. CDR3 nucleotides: TGCAGCGTTGAAAGGGTGGGGGGGATTGAAGCTTTCTTT. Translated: CSVERVGGIEAFF.

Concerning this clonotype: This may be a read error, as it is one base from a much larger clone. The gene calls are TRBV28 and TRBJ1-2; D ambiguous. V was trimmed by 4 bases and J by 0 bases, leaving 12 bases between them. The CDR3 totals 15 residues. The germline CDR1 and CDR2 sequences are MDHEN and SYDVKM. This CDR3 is CASSSGVGTNYGYTF. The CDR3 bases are TGTGCCAGCAGTTCCGGTGTCGGAACTAACTATGGCTACACCTTC.

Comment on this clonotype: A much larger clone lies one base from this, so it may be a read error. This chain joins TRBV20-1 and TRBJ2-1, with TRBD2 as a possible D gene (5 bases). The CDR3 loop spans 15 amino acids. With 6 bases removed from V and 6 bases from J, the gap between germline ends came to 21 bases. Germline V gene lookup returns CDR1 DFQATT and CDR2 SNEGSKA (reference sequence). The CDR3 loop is CSAPNSGKSFNEQFF. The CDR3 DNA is TGCAGTGCCCCAAACTCCGGGAAAAGCTTCAATGAGCAGTTCTTC.